The source of this T cell receptor (beta chain) is a study of tumor and adjacent non-tumor tissue in lung cancer. Points from the study as a whole: Significantly higher TCR diversity was found in tumor than normal lung.

RNA was extracted from bulk tissue without any cell sorting. More than 3 cm separated this lung sample from the edge of the tumor. Newly diagnosed lung cancer patients had thoracic surgery in China, August–late 2014, without prior chemotherapy. The CDR3 contains 13 residues. In germline, CDR1 is LGHNA, CDR2 YNFKEQ. The V end was cut by 4 bases, the J end by 4 bases, with 8 bases between. TCRbeta libraries were built with three rounds of nested PCR, modified from ARM-PCR. Using its own MiXCR run on the multiplex PCR reads, TCRdb lists one record per CDR3 protein. The sample shows over 40,000 distinct CDR3 sequences, roughly two thirds of them seen only once. As regards this clonotype: Its specificity is unknown.

The source is a woman in her forties with non-small cell lung cancer. Material for sequencing was distant non-tumor lung tissue. The chain joins TRBV4-2 to TRBJ2-1, with a weak D call TRBD2 (6 bases). CDR3 nucleotides: TGTGCCAGCAGCCCACGGGGGTACAATGAGCAGTTCTTC. Protein product: CASSPRGYNEQFF.